The 14 T cell receptor beta chains in this list originate from one sample, sequenced in a study of blood T cells in healthy people across ages. Combining a sample-barcoded 5' primer with a J-beta primer mix, a second PCR ran for about 6 to 12 cycles. TCRdb called the 5' RACE reads again in MiXCR, with one record for every CDR3 protein. The sample has about 800,000 distinct CDR3 sequences, about half seen once. Material for sequencing was blood. These receptor sequences come from an elderly man in good health.

The rearrangement joins TRBV6-2 or TRBV6-3 to TRBJ2-7; the match to TRBD1 covers 10 bases. Germline V gene data show CDR1 as MNHEY and CDR2 as SVGEGT. The V gene end was trimmed by 6 bases and the J gene end by 0 bases; junction bases not matched to a gene: 5. The length of the CDR3 is 15 residues. This chain's CDR3 is CASRGDRGGSYEQYF. CDR3 DNA sequence: TGTGCCAGCAGGGGGGACAGGGGAGGCTCCTACGAGCAGTACTTC.

This chain uses TRBV18 with TRBJ1-1, with no clear D. The CDR3 spans 11 residues. V was trimmed by 3 bases and J by 10 bases, leaving 9 bases between them. CDR1 is KGHSH and CDR2 is LQKENI in the germline V gene. CDR3 region: CASSPDERAFF. The CDR3, as DNA: TGTGCCAGCTCACCCGATGAGCGAGCTTTCTTT.

This clonotype was seen repeatedly, ten times or more. The chain links TRBV5-1 to TRBJ2-3, with TRBD2 identical over 9 bases. This CDR3 comprises 16 residues. Germline CDR1 reads SGHRS; CDR2 reads YFSETQ. With 4 bases clipped from V and 2 bases from J, the junction kept 8 bases outside the gene matches. The CDR3 coding sequence is TGCGCCAGCAGCATCGTAGCGGGAGTTACCACAGATACGCAGTATTTT. Encoded protein: CASSIVAGVTTDTQYF.

The J gene is TRBJ2-6, the V gene TRBV20-1; 7 positions match TRBD2. Germline lookup yields CDR1 DFQATT and CDR2 SNEGSKA (reference sequence). The trim removed 1 base at V and 1 base at J, leaving 4 bases unmatched. CDR3 length: 16 amino acids. CDR3 DNA sequence: TGCAGTGCTAGAGGGGACTACGTATCTGGGGCCAACGTCCTGACTTTC. Translating gives CSARGDYVSGANVLTF.

In this sample, this clonotype turned up many times. The genes are TRBV7-9 and TRBJ2-7; 8 bases are shared with TRBD1. CDR3 size: 17 residues. V shed 1 base and J 2 bases; nucleotides not matched to a gene: 10. CDR1 SEHNR and CDR2 FQNEAQ come from the germline V gene (reference sequence). The CDR3 is CASSLDWSETGAYEQYF. CDR3 sequence (DNA): TGTGCCAGCAGCTTAGATTGGTCGGAGACAGGGGCCTACGAGCAGTACTTC.

The rearrangement links TRBV30 to TRBJ2-7; tentatively, D is TRBD1 or TRBD2 (5 bases each). The V end was cut by 4 bases, the J end by 0 bases, with 13 bases between. Germline V CDR1 and CDR2: GTSNPN, SVGIG (reference sequence). CDR3 length equals 14 residues. CDR3: CAWNRDGSSYEQYF. The CDR3 DNA sequence: TGTGCCTGGAACCGGGACGGAAGCTCCTACGAGCAGTACTTC.

This clonotype has a single count. J is TRBJ2-1 and V is TRBV25-1, with D perhaps TRBD1 or TRBD2 (6 bases each). Trimming took off 2 bases at V and 6 bases at J, with 20 bases between the two ends. The germline CDR1 and CDR2 sequences are MGHDK and SYGVNS. The CDR3 has 17 residues. CDR3 nucleotide sequence: TGTGCCAGCAGTGAACCGATTGGGGGGCGACGAGGCAATGAGCAGTTCTTC. Translation gives CASSEPIGGRRGNEQFF.

V usage is TRBV12-3 or TRBV12-4 and J usage is TRBJ2-5; maybe TRBD1 (5 bases). V was trimmed by 0 bases and J by 5 bases, leaving 16 bases between them. CDR3 length: 16 amino acids. The CDR3 region is CASSLAGEGVRETQYF. The CDR3 nucleotides read TGTGCCAGCAGTTTAGCAGGGGAAGGAGTCAGGGAGACCCAGTACTTC.

The genes are TRBV30 and TRBJ2-5; D is uncertain. The last part of the DNA fits TRBJ2-7 better; the J call may be wrong. This CDR3 has 14 residues. Germline CDR1 reads GTSNPN; CDR2 reads SVGIG (reference sequence). CDR3 region: CAWSPIRYQHEQYF. The CDR3 bases are TGTGCCTGGAGTCCAATCAGGTATCAGCACGAGCAGTACTTC.

Many counts were recorded for this clonotype. The V gene is TRBV6-2 or TRBV6-3, the J gene TRBJ2-7, with 7 bases that match TRBD2. This CDR3 region has 20 residues. Trimming cost V 2 bases and J 0 bases; bases outside gene matches: 19. Germline V gives CDR1 MNHEY, CDR2 SVGEGT. The DNA for the CDR3 is TGTGCCAGCAGTTACGGGATAGTGGGACCGGGACTACCCATCTCCTACGAGCAGTACTTC. Translating it yields CASSYGIVGPGLPISYEQYF.

Remarks on this clonotype: With a much larger clone just one base away, this may be a read error. The gene calls are TRBV20-1 and TRBJ2-5, with 7 bases lining up with TRBD2. CDR3 size: 16 residues. The germline CDR1 and CDR2 sequences are DFQATT and SNEGSKA (reference sequence). V gave up 0 bases and J gave up 11 bases; unmatched junction bases: 18. The CDR3 loop reads CSAREASSGLNNEQYF. The CDR3 DNA sequence: TGCAGTGCTAGAGAAGCATCTAGCGGACTCAACAATGAGCAGTACTTC.

This chain links TRBV5-1 with TRBJ2-4; D gene uncertain. The assigned J gene may be wrong: the sequence end matches TRBJ2-7 better. CDR1 is SGHRS, CDR2 YFSETQ, per germline. This CDR3 is built from 14 residues. CDR3 in amino acids: CASSLASDFYEQYF. The DNA of the CDR3 is TGCGCCAGCAGCTTGGCCTCTGATTTCTACGAGCAGTACTTC.

This chain uses TRBV28 with TRBJ2-7; tentatively, D is TRBD1 or TRBD2 (5 bases each). The J call may be mistaken, given a closer DNA end match to TRBJ2-5. The CDR3 consists of 11 residues. Germline V gives CDR1 MDHEN, CDR2 SYDVKM. The CDR3 nucleotides are TGTGCCAGCACCGGGGCGGTGACCCAGTACTTC. As protein: CASTGAVTQYF.

CDR3 bases: TGTGCCAGCAGCCATAGCGAGCCGTCCTACAATGAGCAGTTCTTC. Translating it yields CASSHSEPSYNEQFF. V and J are TRBV5-3 and TRBJ2-1, with D possibly being TRBD2 (5 bases). TRBV5-3 is classed as an ORF, of uncertain function. V was shortened by 8 bases and J by 1 base, with 16 bases between the two germline ends. The CDR3 runs to 15 residues.